The entry that follows covers one TCR beta chain sequence. The antigen is not known. This specimen belongs to a study of Tregs in tolerant kidney transplant recipients. Study-level findings and limits: Biological reproducibility was not directly addressed in this study. The most relevant donor-specific Treg TCRbeta repertoire apparently came from expansion with activated donor B cells.

The CDR3 extends over 14 amino acids. Per the germline V gene, CDR1 is SGHVS and CDR2 is FQNEAQ. V was cut by 4 bases and J by 2 bases, with 10 bases left in between. CD4+CD25+CD127- Tregs, CD4+CD25- non-Tregs, CD4 and CD8 cells were sorted. Profiling relied on immunoSEQ multiplex PCR, and the TCRdb table lists in-frame clones only, not all of them. The table includes around 20,000 clones, about four fifths detected once. The rearrangement joins TRBV7-8 to TRBJ2-3, with a tentative D call TRBD2 (6 bases). The source material was Tregs from blood. The source is a human donor in good health. The CDR3 DNA reads TGTGCCAGCAGCTGGGGACTTTCCACAGATACGCAGTATTTT. Translation gives CASSWGLSTDTQYF.